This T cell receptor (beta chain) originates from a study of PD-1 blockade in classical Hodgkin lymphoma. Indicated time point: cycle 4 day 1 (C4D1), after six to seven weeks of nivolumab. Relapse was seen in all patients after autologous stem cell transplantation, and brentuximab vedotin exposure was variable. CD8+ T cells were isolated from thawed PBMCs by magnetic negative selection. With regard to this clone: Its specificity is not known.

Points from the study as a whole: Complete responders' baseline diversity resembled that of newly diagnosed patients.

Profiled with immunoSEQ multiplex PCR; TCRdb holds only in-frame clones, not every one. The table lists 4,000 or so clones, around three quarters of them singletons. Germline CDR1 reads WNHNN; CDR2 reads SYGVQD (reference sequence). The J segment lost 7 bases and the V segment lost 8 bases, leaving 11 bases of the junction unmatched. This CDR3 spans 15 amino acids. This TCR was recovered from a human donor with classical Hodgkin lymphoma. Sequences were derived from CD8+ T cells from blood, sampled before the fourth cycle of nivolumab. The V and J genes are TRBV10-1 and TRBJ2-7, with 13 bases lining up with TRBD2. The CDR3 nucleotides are TGCGCCAGCCGACGCGGACTAGCGGGAGCGGGTGAGCAGTACTTC. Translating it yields CASRRGLAGAGEQYF.